Shown below are 8 T cell receptor beta chains from a single sample sequenced in a study of OX40 agonist ivuxolimab in advanced cancers. Profiled with immunoSEQ multiplex PCR; TCRdb holds only in-frame clones, not every one. This sample has tens of thousands of clones, with approximately 91% found just once. The source material was CD4+ or CD8+ T cells sorted from blood, sampled in a trial of the OX40 agonist ivuxolimab. These TCRs come from an adult with an advanced solid tumor such as melanoma, head and neck, liver or kidney cancer.

The chain recombines TRBV4-3 with TRBJ2-7, with TRBD2 identical over 8 bases. CDR1 and CDR2 (germline): LGHNA, YSLEER. The CDR3 is 19 amino acids. Unmatched junction bases numbered 13, after V lost 0 bases and J lost 0 bases. CDR3 bases: TGCGCCAGCAGCCAAGATAGCGGACTAGCATTCTCAAGCTCCTACGAGCAGTACTTC. This encodes CASSQDSGLAFSSSYEQYF.

As concerns this clone: The sample holds other DNA sequences that translate to the same CDR3. CDR3: CASSEYFTEGAFF. The DNA of the CDR3 is TGTGCCAGCAGTGAATACTTCACTGAGGGAGCTTTCTTT. This rearrangement joins TRBV25-1 to TRBJ1-1, with no clear D. This CDR3 spans 13 amino acids. V gave up 0 bases and J gave up 10 bases, with 12 bases separating them. Germline V CDR1 and CDR2: MGHDK, SYGVNS.

Only one count was recorded for this clone. V and J are TRBV27 and TRBJ2-3; 12 bases map to TRBD2. Germline V CDR1 and CDR2: MNHEY, SMNVEV (reference sequence). V lost 10 bases, J lost 5 bases, and 10 bases stayed unmatched. The CDR3 is 15 amino acids. The CDR3 region is CATQPLAGGRDTQYF. The DNA for the CDR3 is TGTGCCACCCAACCACTAGCGGGGGGCAGAGATACGCAGTATTTT.

The genes are TRBV2 and TRBJ2-2; the match to TRBD2 covers 7 bases. Germline assignment: CDR1 SNHLY and CDR2 FYNNEI. CDR3 length: 16 amino acids. V lost 5 bases to trimming and J lost 2 bases; unmatched junction nucleotides: 8. The CDR3 bases are TGTGCCAGCAGTACTCGGGGGGTAACAAACACCGGGGAGCTGTTTTTT. This sequence encodes CASSTRGVTNTGELFF.

The V and J genes are TRBV5-4 and TRBJ1-1, with TRBD1 as a possible D gene (5 bases). Trimming removed 7 bases from V and 1 base from J, with 14 bases in between. The CDR3 loop spans 14 amino acids. Germline assignment: CDR1 SGHNT and CDR2 YYREEE (reference sequence). CDR3 DNA: TGTGCCAGCGCTCCAGGGTCGGGGAACACTGAAGCTTTCTTT. Translated: CASAPGSGNTEAFF.

This rearrangement joins TRBV28 to TRBJ2-7, with 10 bases matching TRBD2. V gave up 3 bases and J gave up 6 bases; unmatched junction bases: 5. Germline CDR1 reads MDHEN; CDR2 reads SYDVKM. The CDR3 spans 14 residues. The CDR3 DNA sequence: TGTGCCAGCAGTTTTCTCCTAGCGGGAGCCGAGCAGTACTTC. This gives the protein CASSFLLAGAEQYF. Full variable domain (rest looked up from reference TRBV28 and TRBJ2-7): DVKVTQSSRYLVKRTGEKVFLECVQDMDHENMFWYRQDPGLGLRLIYFSYDVKMKEKGDIPEGYSVSREKKERFSLILESASTNQTSMYLCASSFLLAGAEQYFGPGTRLTVT.

This chain links TRBV9 with TRBJ2-7; TRBD2 matches 8 bases. This CDR3 has 14 residues. CDR1 is SGDLS and CDR2 is YYNGEE in the germline V gene. V was clipped by 4 bases and J by 3 bases; unmatched bases: 6. CDR3 residues: CASSPGLAGYEQYF. In DNA, the CDR3 is TGTGCCAGCAGCCCAGGACTAGCTGGCTACGAGCAGTACTTC.

This chain connects TRBV5-1 to TRBJ2-3; 10 bases are shared with TRBD2. In germline, CDR1 is SGHRS, CDR2 YFSETQ. J lost 6 bases, V lost 0 bases, and 13 bases had no gene match. CDR3 length equals 18 residues. The CDR3 reads CASSLEGRLAGRTDTQYF. CDR3 sequence (DNA): TGCGCCAGCAGCTTGGAAGGTCGACTAGCGGGCCGTACGGATACGCAGTATTTT.